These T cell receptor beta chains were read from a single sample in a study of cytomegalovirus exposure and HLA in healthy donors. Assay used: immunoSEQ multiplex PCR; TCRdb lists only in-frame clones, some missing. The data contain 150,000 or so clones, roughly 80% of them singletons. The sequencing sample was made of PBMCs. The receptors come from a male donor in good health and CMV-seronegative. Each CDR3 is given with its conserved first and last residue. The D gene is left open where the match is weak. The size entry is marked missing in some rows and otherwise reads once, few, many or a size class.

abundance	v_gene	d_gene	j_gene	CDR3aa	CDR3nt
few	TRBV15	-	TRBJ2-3	CATSRDRVTDTQYF	TGTGCCACCAGCAGAGATCGAGTCACAGATACGCAGTATTTT
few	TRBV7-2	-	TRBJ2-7	CASSLRTVGSSYEQYF	TGTGCCAGCAGCTTAAGAACAGTGGGGAGCTCCTACGAGCAGTACTTC
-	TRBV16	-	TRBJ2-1	CASSPYNEQFF	TGTGCCAGCAGCCCGTATAATGAGCAGTTCTTC
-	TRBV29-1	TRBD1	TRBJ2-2	CSVATGGNTGELFF	TGCAGCGTCGCTACAGGGGGTAACACCGGGGAGCTGTTTTTT
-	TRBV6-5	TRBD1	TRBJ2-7	CASRAEGQGGYEQYF	TGTGCCAGCAGGGCTGAGGGACAGGGAGGCTACGAGCAGTACTTC
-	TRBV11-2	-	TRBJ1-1	CASSFMTGLNTEAFF	TGTGCCAGCAGCTTTATGACAGGATTGAACACTGAAGCTTTCTTT
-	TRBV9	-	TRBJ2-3	CASSPYRTSIADTQYF	TGTGCCAGCAGTCCTTACCGCACTAGCATCGCAGATACGCAGTATTTT
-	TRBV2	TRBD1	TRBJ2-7	CASSGQGDEQYF	TGTGCCAGCAGTGGACAGGGAGACGAGCAGTACTTC
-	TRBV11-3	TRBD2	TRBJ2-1	CASSLGLAGGVYNEQFF	TGTGCCAGCAGCCTGGGACTAGCGGGAGGAGTCTACAATGAGCAGTTCTTC
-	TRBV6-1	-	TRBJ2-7	CASSNQVEQYF	TGTGCCAGCAGTAACCAGGTGGAACAGTACTTC
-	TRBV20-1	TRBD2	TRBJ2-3	CSGGGPDTQYF	TGCAGTGGCGGGGGTCCAGATACGCAGTATTTT
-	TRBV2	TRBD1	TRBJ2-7	CASSLAGGFPYEQYF	TGTGCCAGCAGTTTGGCAGGGGGCTTCCCCTACGAGCAGTACTTC
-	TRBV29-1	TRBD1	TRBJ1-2	CSARQGAGGYTF	TGCAGCGCCAGACAGGGGGCTGGGGGCTACACCTTC
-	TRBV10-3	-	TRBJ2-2	CAISGVSANTGELFF	TGTGCCATCAGTGGTGTGAGCGCGAACACCGGGGAGCTGTTTTTT
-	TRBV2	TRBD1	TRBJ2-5	CASSLDRAKETQYF	TGTGCCAGCAGTTTGGACAGGGCCAAGGAGACCCAGTACTTC
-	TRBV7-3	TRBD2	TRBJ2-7	CASSLAGVGYEQYF	TGTGCCAGCAGCCTAGCGGGAGTAGGCTACGAGCAGTACTTC
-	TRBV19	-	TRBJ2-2	CASSIDYSFANTGELFF	TGTGCCAGTAGTATAGATTATTCCTTCGCGAACACCGGGGAGCTGTTTTTT
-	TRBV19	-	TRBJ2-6	CASSIDGLYGESGANVLTF	TGTGCCAGTAGTATAGATGGGCTCTACGGCGAATCTGGGGCCAACGTCCTGACTTTC
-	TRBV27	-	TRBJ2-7	CASSFIETAGRRSDEQYF	TGTGCCAGCAGTTTCATTGAAACCGCCGGGAGAAGAAGCGACGAGCAGTACTTC